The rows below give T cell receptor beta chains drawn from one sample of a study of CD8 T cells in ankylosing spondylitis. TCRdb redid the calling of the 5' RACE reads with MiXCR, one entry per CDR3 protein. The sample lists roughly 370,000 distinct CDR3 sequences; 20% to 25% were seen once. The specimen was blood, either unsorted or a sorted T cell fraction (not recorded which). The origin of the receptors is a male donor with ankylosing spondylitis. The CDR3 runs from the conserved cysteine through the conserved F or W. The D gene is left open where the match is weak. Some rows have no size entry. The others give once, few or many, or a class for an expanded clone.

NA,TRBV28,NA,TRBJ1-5,TGTGCCAGCAGTCCTTGGGGGGTCAATCAGCCCCAGCATTTT,CASSPWGVNQPQHF
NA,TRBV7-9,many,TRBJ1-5,TGTGCCAGCAGCCCGGGGCAGGGCGGACAGCCCCAGCATTTT,CASSPGQGGQPQHF
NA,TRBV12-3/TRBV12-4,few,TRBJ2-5,TGTGCCAGCAGTCAAGGACAAGGGGAGACCCAGTACTTC,CASSQGQGETQYF
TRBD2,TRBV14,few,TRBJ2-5,TGTGCCAGCAGACTAGCGGGCCAAGAGACCCAGTACTTC,CASRLAGQETQYF
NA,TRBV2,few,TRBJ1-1,TGTGCCAGCACGACAGAATCGAACACTGAAGCTTTCTTT,CASTTESNTEAFF
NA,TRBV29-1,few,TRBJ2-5,TGCAGCGTTGCGGAGGTCCAGGGCGAGACCCAGTACTTC,CSVAEVQGETQYF
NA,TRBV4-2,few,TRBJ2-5,TGTGCCAGCAGCCTAAATCGGGTTTATACAGAGACCCAGTACTTC,CASSLNRVYTETQYF
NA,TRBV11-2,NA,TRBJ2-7,TGTGCCAGCAGCTTTGGTTCTTCGACCTACGAGCAGTACTTC,CASSFGSSTYEQYF
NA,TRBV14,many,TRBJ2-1,TGTGCCAGCAGCCAAGACCAGTGGGGACTCAAGAGCTCCTACAATGAGCAGTTCTTC,CASSQDQWGLKSSYNEQFF
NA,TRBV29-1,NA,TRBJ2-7,TGCAGCGTTGAAGATGGGAAGACCGCGGATCTCCACGAGCAGTACTTC,CSVEDGKTADLHEQYF
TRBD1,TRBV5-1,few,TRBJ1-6,TGCGCCAGCAGCTCCGGGACAGGGGGTTCCTCACCCCTCCACTTT,CASSSGTGGSSPLHF
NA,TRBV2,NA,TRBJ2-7,TGTGCCAGCAGTGAAGCCGGGCTAGCAAAGGGCGAGCAGTACTTC,CASSEAGLAKGEQYF
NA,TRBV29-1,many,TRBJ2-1,TGCAGCGTTGATGGCAGATACAATGAGCAGTTCTTC,CSVDGRYNEQFF
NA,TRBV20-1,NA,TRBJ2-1,TGCAGTGCTAGATGGGGCAACAATGAGCAGTTCTTC,CSARWGNNEQFF
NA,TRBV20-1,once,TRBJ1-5,TGCAGTGCGGGCCTGAGTGCCCATCAGCCCCAGCATTTT,CSAGLSAHQPQHF
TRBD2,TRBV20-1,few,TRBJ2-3,TGCAGTGCTAGTGTGCCGCTAGCGGGGATCACAGATACGCAGTATTTT,CSASVPLAGITDTQYF
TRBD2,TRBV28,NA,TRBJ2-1,TGTGCCAGCAGCCGGATGAGCGGGAGTTACAATGAGCAGTTCTTC,CASSRMSGSYNEQFF